The present entry profiles one T cell receptor (beta chain) with its context. The antigen is not known. The investigators reverse transcribed all of the isolated RNA, so they sequenced expressed TCRB transcripts. TCRdb keeps only in-frame clones here, not all; method: immunoSEQ multiplex PCR. This sample has around 300,000 clones, with approximately 8% found just once. The sample originates from a study of beta chain features in type 1 diabetes. A sort by CD45RO/CCR7/CD25/CD127/CD95/CD27 yielded CD4+ naive, central memory, regulatory and stem cell-like memory cells. Findings of the study overall: For TCRB rearrangement, an influence of HLA type remained unresolved here. Moderate but significant shortening of TCRB CDR3s was recorded in all four CD4+ subsets from Type 1 diabetes patients.

Sequencing was done on a sample of central memory CD4+ T cells from blood. The source of this sequence is a woman aged 18 to 35 in good health.

Written as DNA, the CDR3 is TGTGCCAGCAGCCCCTCCTGGGAGCGAGCCAAAAACATTCAGTACTTC. It encodes CASSPSWERAKNIQYF. This chain uses TRBV11-3 with TRBJ2-4, with a tentative D call TRBD2 (5 bases). In germline, CDR1 is SGHNT, CDR2 YENEEA. V lost 5 bases and J 0 bases, leaving 14 bases between the germline ends. The CDR3 is 16 amino acids. Complete variable domain (other parts from reference TRBV11-3 and TRBJ2-4): EAGVVQSPRYKIIEKKQPVAFWCNPISGHNTLYWYLQNLGQGPELLIRYENEEAVDDSQLPKDRFSAERLKGVDSTLKIQPAELGDSAVYLCASSPSWERAKNIQYFGAGTRLSVL.